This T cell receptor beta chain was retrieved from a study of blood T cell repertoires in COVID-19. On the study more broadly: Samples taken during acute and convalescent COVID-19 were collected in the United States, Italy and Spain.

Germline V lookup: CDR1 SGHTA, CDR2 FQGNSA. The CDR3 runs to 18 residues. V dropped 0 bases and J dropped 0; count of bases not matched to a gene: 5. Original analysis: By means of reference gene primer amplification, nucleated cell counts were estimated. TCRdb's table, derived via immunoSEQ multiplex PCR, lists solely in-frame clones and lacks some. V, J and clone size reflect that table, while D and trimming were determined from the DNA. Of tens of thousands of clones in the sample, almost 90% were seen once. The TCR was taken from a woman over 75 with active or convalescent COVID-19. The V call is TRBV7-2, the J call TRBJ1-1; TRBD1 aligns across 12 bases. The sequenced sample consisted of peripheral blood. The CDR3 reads CASSLARDRGLLNTEAFF. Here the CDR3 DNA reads TGTGCCAGCAGCTTAGCCCGGGACAGGGGGCTCTTGAACACTGAAGCTTTCTTT.